This entry is about one T cell receptor beta chain. Which antigen it targets is not known. Per-nucleotide qualities are absent, and no much larger clonotype sits a single base away. This record comes from a study of cytomegalovirus exposure and HLA in healthy donors (dated by TCRdb to about 2017). As for the study more broadly: According to an earlier analysis of several hundred of the donors, about 179 million T cells yielded some 120 million unique TCR beta sequences and roughly 280 Gb of sequence data. To study patterns of TCR occurrence, a later analysis re-analyzed previously published TCR beta repertoires from around 700 donors and added high-resolution HLA genotyping. Donor age, sex, ethnicity and CMV serostatus were collected together with the repertoire data. The study was designed to test whether signatures of past pathogen exposure could be identified by cataloging public T cell receptors. An early release that covered roughly 600 HLA-typed donors contained approximately 320 gigabases of sequencing data and around 85 million unique TCR sequences. HLA typing included class I and class II loci at four-digit resolution. To predict cytomegalovirus infection status, the study combined high-throughput TCR immunosequencing, statistical association of individual TCRs with disease status, and machine learning. The number of donors typed differed by locus, with 629-630 for A, B, C, DRB1 and DQB1, about 500 for DQA1, 600 to 610 for DPA1, and about 450 for DPB1. The study profiled the T cell repertoires of about 720 subjects by immunosequencing and related them to cytomegalovirus serostatus. Rather than drawing on any new phenotypic data, the later analysis identified candidate immune exposures from TCR beta sequences and the way those sequences occurred across donors. Roughly five DR-DQ haplotypes were handled as single units for association and clustering, since linkage in the cohort was strong. In an earlier analysis of about 590 of the donors, high-throughput TCR beta sequencing was used to judge whether each TCR beta V gene segment behaved as functional or pseudogenic. A later genetic analysis used genome-wide SNP genotypes for about three fifths of the 666 donors, treating that subset as a discovery cohort. Of the approximately 400 genotyped donors, about 80% fell in the genetic ancestry cluster associated with self-reported Caucasian donors. Besides the first cohort of approximately 670 subjects, a separate validation cohort made up of roughly 120 different subjects was used. Among around 400 genotyped donors of the cohort, an average of about 220,000 unique TCR beta nucleotide sequences was sequenced per donor, of which 15% to 20% were non-productive. All discovery cohort repertoires had been generated on a single sequencing platform.

What the research found in general, with its limitations: HLA typing was unavailable for some donors at each locus, so association tests used only the typed subset. A group of highly shared sequence variants was considered likely to be a technical artifact of the sequencing pipeline. Most TCR sequences were seen in very few donors, while some public TCRs were found in many individuals. When HLA alleles, especially DR and DQ, strongly co-occurred, attributing TCR associations to individual alleles was difficult. In a later analysis, the rate of TCR association differed among HLA loci, with DRB1 alleles having the most associated TCRs and HLA-C alleles having the fewest. In an earlier analysis of fewer than 750 of the donors, most TCR beta V segments were observed in productive rearrangements about 87% or about 30% of the time, broadly matching IMGT annotations. A later genetic analysis associated a missense DCLRE1C variant with V-gene and J-gene trimming of TCR beta chains, and an independent cohort replicated the association. In a later analysis, HLA-associated TCR beta chains showed more clonal expansion and lower generation probabilities than non-associated chains that were equally common. Several of the top co-occurrence clusters appeared to be linked to parvovirus B19, influenza, CMV and Epstein-Barr virus, according to a later analysis. Some 15 rarely observed V segments, including chromosome 9 orphons, were excluded from the earlier analysis of several hundred of the donors because counts were too low. The classifier was reported to diagnose cytomegalovirus status with high specificity and sensitivity in both the original cohort and the validation cohort. In a later analysis, most CMV-associated TCR beta chains were found to appear HLA-restricted, with HLA associations seemingly driven largely by CMV exposure. CMV serostatus was the only immune exposure information available for the cohort. In vitro tests confirmed that a few of the cytomegalovirus-associated TCR beta chains recognize cytomegalovirus antigens. A further reported finding was that TCR beta sequences accurately predicted the HLA-A and HLA-B alleles for most subjects in the first cohort. The study gave a list of about 170 TCR beta chains associated with cytomegalovirus. At a false discovery rate of 0.05, a later analysis linked roughly 17,000 TCR beta sequences to specific HLA alleles. The cohort was sequenced for TCR beta chains only, and without alpha or paired-chain data the features that could be detected were limited. The authors suggested that the approach could potentially be extended to other disease states and immunological phenotypes. According to a later genetic analysis, donors in an Asian-associated ancestry cluster had fewer N-insertions in productive TCRs than the approximately 700-donor mean. Correlated functional status among segregating V segments might reflect linkage disequilibrium, but an unknown experimental factor could not be ruled out. Roughly uniform sequencing depth across donors was assumed in presence/absence analyses, although this assumption may not hold. Because the 87-base-pair reads could not distinguish some IMGT-functional V segments, including TRBV6-2 and TRBV6-3, those segments were excluded.

Trimming removed 4 bases from V and 13 bases from J; the gene matches leave 15 bases unexplained. Spanning cysteine to phenylalanine, the CDR3 consists of 15 amino acids. Just CDR3 DNA is preserved here, 45 bases in frame from base 1. CDR1 and CDR2 (SGHTA, FQGNSA) derive from the germline V gene. The cohort consisted of 670 or so healthy bone marrow donors. At the time of sampling, every cohort member was nominally healthy, though immune exposures that went unrecorded were likely present. The donor tested CMV seronegative and was one of the 352 seronegative cohort members. A peripheral blood sample was provided by each donor, and peripheral blood mononuclear cells were used for TCR beta sequencing. Genomic DNA was extracted from the blood cell samples with the Qiagen DNeasy Blood Extraction Kit. The protocol used for the library was the immunoSEQ multiplex PCR assay. For the multiplex PCR, a mixture combining 60 forward primers for TCR Vbeta segments and 13 reverse primers for TCR Jbeta segments was used. A multiplex PCR assay on genomic DNA amplified the CDR3 region of rearranged TCR beta genes. Amplified TCR beta libraries were sequenced as 87-base-pair reads on the Illumina HiSeq System. The published analysis was carried out like this. A later analysis counted 75 million to 100 million unique TCR beta chains across the approximately 700 repertoires, and 9 million to 14 million of these chains were shared by at least two donors. To remove PCR and sequencing errors, raw reads were error-corrected and collapsed into unique sequences using a nearest-neighbor algorithm that merged closely related sequences. To assign V, D and J gene segments, CDR3 sequences were aligned to IMGT reference sequences. Each retained sequence needed at least a six-nucleotide match to both a V gene segment and a J gene segment. Rearrangements were classified as productive when the CDR3 lacked stop codons and remained in frame with V and J, and all other rearrangements were classified as non-productive. CDR3 was defined according to IMGT convention as the region running from the second conserved V-encoded cysteine to the conserved J-encoded phenylalanine. The earlier analysis of some 580 of the donors excluded any sequence lacking an unambiguous match to a single V gene segment. An earlier analysis of some 500 of the donors classified V segments as functional when productive rearrangements were above 56.7% and as segregating when the standard deviation between donors was above 5%. A statistical classification framework was developed to diagnose cytomegalovirus status using the catalog of TCR beta chain sequences. A later analysis assigned V and J genes by comparing TCR nucleotide sequences with IMGT/GENE-DB human TR gene sequences. A later analysis assigned CDR3 sequences and most-parsimonious VDJ recombination scenarios with the TCRdist pipeline. In a later analysis, each TCR beta chain was defined by its CDR3 amino acid sequence together with its V-gene family, and reads lacking a unique V-gene family were excluded. A later analysis removed 600 or so highly shared, low-generation-probability nucleotide sequences to deal with suspected cross-contamination and a sequencing artifact. For each public chain, a later analysis derived a clonal expansion index from normalized ranks of inferred template counts within each repertoire. In a later analysis, generation probabilities were computed with a VDJ recombination model fitted to out-of-frame rearrangements, and the resulting probabilities were checked against IGoR. A later analysis scored TCR-TCR, TCR-HLA and TCR-CMV co-occurrence with hypergeometric tests, applying a repertoire-size bias correction to TCR pairs. In a later analysis, false discovery rates were estimated by permuting HLA or CMV assignments 20 times. A later analysis grouped co-occurring TCRs with DBSCAN, adding TCRdist sequence similarity when clustering within HLA-allele-positive subsets. Co-occurrence clustering excluded repertoires with fewer than 30,000 or more than 120,000 public chains, plus five with anomalous nucleotide sharing. TCRdb limited this immuneACCESS table to in-frame rearrangements with V and J called. A share of clones is missing; checked studies link under half to unresolved V genes, and the rest is unexplained. V, J and clone size reflect that table, while D and trimming were determined from the DNA. The table for this sample lists around 270,000 clones; approximately 80% of them were counted only once. Of the sample, roughly 0.3% falls within the top ten clones.

The V and J genes are TRBV7-2 and TRBJ2-1, with 8 middle bases fitting TRBD2. The sample consisted of PBMCs. The receptor was isolated from a girl aged 2-10 years in good health and CMV-seronegative. The bases are TGTGCCAGCAGCTATAGACTAGCGCACAAAACAAAACAGTTCTTC. This translates into CASSYRLAHKTKQFF.